This entry describes one TCR beta chain. Antigen specificity is unknown. These data are taken from a study of T-cell memory formation after mild COVID-19. Study-level points and caveats: Pre-infection memory already had some responding clones, implying cross-reactive memory joined. CM and EM subsets held most contracting CD4+ clones; EMRA held CD8+ ones.

TCRdb re-analysed the 5' RACE reads in MiXCR, keeping a single row per CDR3 protein. This sample has roughly 340,000 distinct CDR3 sequences, with 15% found just once. V was pared by 6 bases and J by 4 bases, with 12 bases between. The CDR3 runs to 13 residues. CDR1 is LGHDT, CDR2 YNNKEL, per germline (reference sequence). The sequenced sample consisted of PBMCs or a T cell subset sorted from them (not recorded which). This clonotype was obtained from a man between 18 and 29 years old who had mild COVID-19 (a few samples of this study predate the infection). Cell type and time point are not known. The rearrangement uses TRBV3-1 and TRBJ1-1; a possible D gene is TRBD1 (6 bases). DNA of the CDR3: TGTGCCAGCAGGCCGGGACACTCCACTGAAGCTTTCTTT. Its protein product is CASRPGHSTEAFF.